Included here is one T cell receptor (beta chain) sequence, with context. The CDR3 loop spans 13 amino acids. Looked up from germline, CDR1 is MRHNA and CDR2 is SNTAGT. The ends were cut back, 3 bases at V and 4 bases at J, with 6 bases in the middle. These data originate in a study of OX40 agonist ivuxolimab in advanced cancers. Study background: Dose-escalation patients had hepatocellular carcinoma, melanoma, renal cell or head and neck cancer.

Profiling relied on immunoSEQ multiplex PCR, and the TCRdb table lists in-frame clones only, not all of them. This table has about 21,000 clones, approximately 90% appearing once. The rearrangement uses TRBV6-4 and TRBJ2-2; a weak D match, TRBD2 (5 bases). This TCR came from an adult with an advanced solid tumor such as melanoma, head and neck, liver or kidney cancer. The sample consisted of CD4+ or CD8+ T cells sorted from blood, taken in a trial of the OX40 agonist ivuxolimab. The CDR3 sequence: CASSEGSTGELFF. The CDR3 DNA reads TGTGCCAGCAGTGAAGGGAGCACCGGGGAGCTGTTTTTT.